Listed below are T cell receptor beta chains from one sample, sequenced in a study of response to subunit inactivated influenza vaccine. Via MiXCR, TCRdb re-called the RT-PCR reads, giving one row per CDR3 protein. This table has hundreds of thousands of distinct CDR3 sequences, 11% appearing once. These data were also reused for a study on T cells expressing NK-cell markers.

Sequencing was performed on PBMCs from blood, taken on the day of vaccination. These receptors came from a man between 50 and 59 years old who received an inactivated influenza vaccine. Each CDR3 is given with its conserved first and last residue. D genes are given only for firm matches. Clone size is stated in some rows and not others, as once, few, many or a class when expanded.

J: TRBJ1-1
size: many
V: TRBV4-3
D: -
DNA: TGCGCCAGCAGCCAAGATACAGGGAATACTGAAGCTTTCTTT
CDR3: CASSQDTGNTEAFF

J: TRBJ1-1
size: few
V: TRBV6-1
D: -
DNA: TGTGCCAGCAGCGTCGTCAGCGGGGCTGAAGCTTTCTTT
CDR3: CASSVVSGAEAFF

J: TRBJ2-2
size: few
V: TRBV24-1
D: TRBD2
DNA: TGTGCCACCAGTGATCCGGGACTAGCGGGTTCGTCCACGGAGCTGTTTTTT
CDR3: CATSDPGLAGSSTELFF

J: TRBJ2-4
size: once
V: TRBV20-1
D: -
DNA: TGCAGTGCTAGCGAGGGGTACATTCAGTACTTC
CDR3: CSASEGYIQYF

J: TRBJ1-2
size: many
V: TRBV12-3/TRBV12-4
D: -
DNA: TGTGCCAGCAGTTTGGGAAGCTCGGTCAACTACACCTTC
CDR3: CASSLGSSVNYTF

J: TRBJ2-2
size: few
V: TRBV18
D: TRBD1
DNA: TGTGCCAGCTCACCAAGAGGACAGGCCCAGGCCGGGGAGCTGTTTTTT
CDR3: CASSPRGQAQAGELFF

J: TRBJ2-7
size: many
V: TRBV28
D: TRBD1
DNA: TGTGCCAGCAGGGAACAGGGGACACCCTCCTACGAGCAGTACTTC
CDR3: CASREQGTPSYEQYF

J: TRBJ2-1
size: -
V: TRBV25-1
D: -
DNA: TGTGCCAGCAGTGGGGGAGAGAAATACAATGAGCAGTTCTTC
CDR3: CASSGGEKYNEQFF

J: TRBJ2-1
size: -
V: TRBV5-1
D: -
DNA: TGCGCCAGCAGGGGTCAGGGCTACAATGAGCAGTTCTTC
CDR3: CASRGQGYNEQFF

J: TRBJ1-5
size: -
V: TRBV4-2
D: TRBD1
DNA: TGTGCCAGCAGCGCCACGACAGGGGATAGCAATCAGCCCCAGCATTTT
CDR3: CASSATTGDSNQPQHF

J: TRBJ2-2
size: -
V: TRBV27
D: TRBD2
DNA: TGTGCCAGCAGGGGGACTAGCGGGAGGGCTGGCGGGGAGCTGTTTTTT
CDR3: CASRGTSGRAGGELFF

J: TRBJ2-7
size: -
V: TRBV29-1
D: TRBD1
DNA: TGCAGCGTATTCGGGACAGGGGCATCCTACGAGCAGTACTTC
CDR3: CSVFGTGASYEQYF

J: TRBJ1-1
size: -
V: TRBV6-5
D: -
DNA: TGTGCCAGCAGTTTACACCCGATGAACACTGAAGCTTTCTTT
CDR3: CASSLHPMNTEAFF

J: TRBJ2-5
size: -
V: TRBV28
D: -
DNA: TGTGCCAGCAGTTTTATTCTTACAGGGCTCCAGGAGACCCAGTACTTC
CDR3: CASSFILTGLQETQYF

J: TRBJ2-2
size: -
V: TRBV10-3
D: -
DNA: TGTGCCATCAGTGAGTCGGACGGGAAGGGGTCGAACACCGGGGAGCTGTTTTTT
CDR3: CAISESDGKGSNTGELFF

J: TRBJ2-2
size: -
V: TRBV2
D: -
DNA: TGTGCCAGCAGTATGGCATCCGACACCGGGGAGCTGTTTTTT
CDR3: CASSMASDTGELFF